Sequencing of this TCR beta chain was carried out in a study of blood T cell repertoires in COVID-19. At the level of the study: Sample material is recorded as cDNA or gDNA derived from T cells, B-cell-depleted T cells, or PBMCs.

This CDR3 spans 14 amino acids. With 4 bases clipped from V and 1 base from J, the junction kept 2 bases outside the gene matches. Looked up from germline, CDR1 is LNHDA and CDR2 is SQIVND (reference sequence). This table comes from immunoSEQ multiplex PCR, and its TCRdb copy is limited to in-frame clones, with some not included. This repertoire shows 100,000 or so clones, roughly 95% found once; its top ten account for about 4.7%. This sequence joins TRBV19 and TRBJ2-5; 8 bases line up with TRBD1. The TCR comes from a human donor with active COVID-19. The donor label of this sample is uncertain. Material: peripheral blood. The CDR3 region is CASSTDRVQETQYF. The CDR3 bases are TGTGCCAGTAGTACGGACAGGGTCCAAGAGACCCAGTACTTC.